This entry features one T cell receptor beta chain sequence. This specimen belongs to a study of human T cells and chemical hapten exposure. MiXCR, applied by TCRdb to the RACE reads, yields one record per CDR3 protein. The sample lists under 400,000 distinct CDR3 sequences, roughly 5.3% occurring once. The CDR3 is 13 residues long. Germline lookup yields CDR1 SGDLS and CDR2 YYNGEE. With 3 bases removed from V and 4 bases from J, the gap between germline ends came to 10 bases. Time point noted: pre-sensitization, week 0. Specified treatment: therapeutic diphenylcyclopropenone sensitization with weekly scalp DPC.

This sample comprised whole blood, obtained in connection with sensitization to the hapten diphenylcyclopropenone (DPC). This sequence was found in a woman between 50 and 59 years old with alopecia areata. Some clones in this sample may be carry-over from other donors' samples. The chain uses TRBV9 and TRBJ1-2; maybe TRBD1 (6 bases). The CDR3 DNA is TGTGCCAGCAGCGCCGGACAGACCTATGGCTACACCTTC. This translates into CASSAGQTYGYTF.